The sequence of this TCR beta chain was determined in a study of blood T cells in healthy people across ages. The sample holds one count of this clonotype. Its target is unknown. One junction end disagrees with the germline gene, perhaps due to a read error. Researchers isolated at least 6.5 million PBMCs per sample. Whole-study results and caveats: Any changes in expanded clonotypes were possibly confounded, as donor CMV status remained unknown. Estimates of diversity drawn from one million T cells were considered underestimates. Both higher diversity and more naive CD4+ cells marked long-lived donors when set against aged donors.

Through a sample-barcoded 5' primer and a J-beta primer mix, a second PCR was run for 7 to 11 cycles. Each CDR3 protein gets one entry after TCRdb re-called the 5' RACE reads with MiXCR. Of 800,000 or so distinct CDR3 sequences detected, around 62% appear once; the ten largest clones hold around a quarter. The source of this sequence is a man aged 25-45 years in good health. Sequences were obtained from blood.

Here the CDR3 DNA reads TGTGCCTGCAGCCCTGGGTACAATGAGCAGTTCTTC. This sequence encodes CACSPGYNEQFF. V and J are TRBV13 and TRBJ2-1, with D unclear. The CDR3 consists of 12 residues. The germline CDR1 and CDR2 sequences are PRHDT and FYEKMQ (reference sequence).